This T cell receptor beta chain was sequenced during a study of T cell changes during pregnancy in multiple sclerosis. TCRdb's copy holds only in-frame clones and misses some; the assay was immunoSEQ multiplex PCR. The repertoire holds approximately 34,000 clones, with 90% as singletons. This CDR3 is built from 14 residues. V lost 4 bases and J lost 0, with 10 bases in between. Germline V gives CDR1 MDHEN, CDR2 SYDVKM. The TCR was taken from a female donor with multiple sclerosis, enrolled in a pregnancy study. The V gene is TRBV28, the J gene TRBJ2-7; the D gene is possibly TRBD1 (6 bases). Sequencing used CD8+ T cells from peripheral blood mononuclear cells, obtained in the first trimester of pregnancy. CDR3 region: CASSYRDNSYEQYF. The CDR3 DNA follows: TGTGCCAGCAGTTACCGGGACAACTCCTACGAGCAGTACTTC.